The clone carrying this T cell receptor (beta chain) was seen just once. What it binds is unknown. The sample is drawn from a study of cytomegalovirus exposure and HLA in healthy donors. General observations from the study: Overall, around 150 TCR beta chains were annotated as cytomegalovirus-associated.

This CDR3 is built from 14 residues. Germline CDR1 and CDR2: SGHNT and YYREEE (reference sequence). V lost 2 bases and J lost 5, with 11 bases in between. Both 60 Vbeta primers and 13 Jbeta primers went into the PCR. Data came from immunoSEQ multiplex PCR; TCRdb stores just in-frame clones and leaves some out. Here the sample spans 70,000 to 95,000 clones, 60% to 85% being singletons. Sample: PBMCs. The TCR comes from a man in his forties or fifties in good health and CMV-seronegative. V is TRBV5-4 and J is TRBJ2-1, with D maybe TRBD1 (5 bases). The chain's CDR3 is CASSLFDRNNEQFF. CDR3 nucleotide sequence: TGTGCCAGCAGCTTATTCGACAGAAACAATGAGCAGTTCTTC.